The 10 T cell receptor beta chains below all came from one sample that was sequenced in a study of blood T cell repertoires in COVID-19. Method: immunoSEQ multiplex PCR; TCRdb's copy keeps in-frame clones and lacks some. The table includes 74,000 or so clones, over 75% detected once. The sequenced material came from peripheral blood. These receptors all stem from a man aged 45-60 years with acute or convalescent COVID-19.

The chain carries TRBV10-3 and TRBJ2-7; TRBD2 aligns across 13 bases. The V gene end was trimmed by 2 bases and the J gene end by 3 bases; junction bases not matched to a gene: 1. Germline CDR1 reads ENHRY; CDR2 reads SYGVKD. The CDR3 sequence is 15 residues long. CDR3 in DNA: TGTGCCATCAGTGAGGGGACTAGCGGGGTCTACGAGCAGTACGTC. It yields the protein CAISEGTSGVYEQYV.

The genes are TRBV24-1 and TRBJ2-1, with TRBD2 matching over 7 bases. This CDR3 has 14 amino acids. V lost 10 bases and J lost 6; bases outside the gene matches: 11. In germline, CDR1 is KGHDR, CDR2 SFDVKD. The CDR3 here is CATSLGGSANEQFF. The CDR3 DNA is TGTGCCACTTCTCTGGGCGGGAGCGCCAATGAGCAGTTCTTC.

The chain uses TRBV7-3 and TRBJ2-1; no clear D gene. There are 13 residues in the CDR3. V lost 3 bases to trimming and J lost 4 bases, with 7 bases between them. Looked up from germline, CDR1 is SGHTA and CDR2 is FQGTGA. The CDR3: CASSFESYNEQFF. The CDR3 coding sequence is TGTGCCAGCAGCTTCGAGAGTTACAATGAGCAGTTCTTC. The whole variable domain, filled in from reference TRBV7-3 and TRBJ2-1, reads GAGVSQTPSNKVTEKGKYVELRCDPISGHTALYWYRQSLGQGPEFLIYFQGTGAADDSGLPNDRFFAVRPEGSVSTLKIQRTERGDSAVYLCASSFESYNEQFFGPGTRLTVL.

This chain connects TRBV25-1 to TRBJ2-7; tentative D call: TRBD1 (6 bases). V lost 4 bases and J 9 bases, leaving 19 bases between the germline ends. Per the germline V gene, CDR1 is MGHDK and CDR2 is SYGVNS. The CDR3 length is 14 residues. The CDR3 sequence is CASSAPTGLKSQYF. The CDR3 bases are TGTGCCAGCAGTGCCCCGACAGGTCTTAAGTCGCAGTACTTC.

The chain has TRBV6-4 and TRBJ2-3; no definite D call. Germline assignment: CDR1 MRHNA and CDR2 SNTAGT. Trimming took 5 bases from V and 3 from J, leaving 9 bases between them. The CDR3 is 13 residues long. The chain's CDR3 is CASSPSMTDTQYF. The CDR3 nucleotides read TGTGCCAGCAGTCCATCCATGACAGATACGCAGTATTTT.

The V and J genes are TRBV19 and TRBJ1-1, with 7 bases aligning to TRBD1. V was pared by 5 bases and J by 4 bases, with 7 bases of the junction left unmatched. The germline gives CDR1 LNHDA, CDR2 SQIVND (reference sequence). The CDR3 is 14 residues long. The CDR3 reads CASSQTGLSTEAFF. The CDR3 nucleotides are TGTGCCAGTAGTCAGACAGGGCTGAGCACTGAAGCTTTCTTT.

The chain carries TRBV6-2 or TRBV6-3 and TRBJ1-6, with D unclear. The CDR3 covers 16 residues. CDR1 and CDR2 (germline): MNHEY, SVGEGT. The V gene lost 0 bases and the J gene lost 0 bases, with 6 bases spanning the gap. In DNA, the CDR3 is TGTGCCAGCAGTTACTCTTCGAGCTCCTATAATTCACCCCTCCACTTT. Translating gives CASSYSSSSYNSPLHF.

V is TRBV14 and J is TRBJ2-7, with unresolved D. Germline V lookup: CDR1 SGHDN, CDR2 FVKESK. Trimming stripped 0 bases from V and 3 bases from J, with 24 bases between. This CDR3 spans 19 amino acids. The CDR3 region is CASSQDVRNACLKSYEQYF. Written as DNA, the CDR3 is TGTGCCAGCAGCCAAGACGTGAGGAACGCTTGTCTCAAGAGCTACGAGCAGTACTTC.

This chain uses TRBV4-2 with TRBJ2-3, with 7 bases aligning to TRBD2. Unmatched junction bases numbered 12, after V lost 4 bases and J lost 2 bases. Germline V gives CDR1 LGHNA, CDR2 YNFKEQ. The CDR3 runs to 17 residues. The CDR3 DNA reads TGTGCCAGCAGCCGCGGACCGGGACGGGAGGACACAGATACGCAGTATTTT. It codes for CASSRGPGREDTDTQYF.

The genes are TRBV6-2 or TRBV6-3 and TRBJ1-5; perhaps TRBD1 as D (5 bases). The ends were cut back, 4 bases at V and 2 bases at J, with 9 bases in the middle. CDR3 size: 14 residues. Germline CDR1 MNHEY, CDR2 SVGEGT. CDR3 in DNA: TGTGCCAGCAGTTCCAGGGTTGGCAATCAGCCCCAGCATTTT. This translates into CASSSRVGNQPQHF.